This T cell receptor (beta chain) originates from a study of T cells after yellow fever vaccination. This clonotype has ten or more counts. 5'RACE template switching generated TCR cDNA, adding a universal primer site and UMIs. One entry per CDR3 protein, called by TCRdb with MiXCR from the 5' RACE reads. The table includes 65,000 to 70,000 distinct CDR3 sequences, 4.5% to 7.5% detected once. The germline V gene encodes CDR1 SGHTA and CDR2 FQGNSA. The CDR3 consists of 12 residues. The V end lost 3 bases, the J end lost 8 bases, and 8 bases lay between the germline ends. The rearrangement uses TRBV7-2 and TRBJ2-1; D is unclear. Sequencing used CD4+ T cells sorted from PBMCs, obtained roughly 14 days after the first yellow fever vaccination. The source of this sequence is a man in his late teens or twenties who received the YFV17D yellow fever vaccine. CDR3 sequence (DNA): TGTGCCAGCAGCTTCTTCCGCGATGAGCAGTTCTTC. Protein product: CASSFFRDEQFF.